This T cell receptor (beta chain) was profiled in a study of radiotherapy plus CTLA-4 blockade in lung cancer. General study findings and limits: Together with interferon-beta, which increased in serum after radiation, early dynamic changes in blood T cell clones were reportedly the best predictors of response. Peripheral blood showed expansion of tumor-derived TCR clones after radiotherapy and ipilimumab.

About this clone itself: Its antigen is not known.

Sequencing used immunoSEQ multiplex PCR; TCRdb keeps in-frame clones, though not all of them. The sample holds tens of thousands of clones, 79% seen once. This CDR3 is 15 amino acids long. With 3 bases clipped from V and 7 bases from J, the junction kept 8 bases outside the gene matches. Germline V gives CDR1 KGHSH, CDR2 LQKENI. The chain carries TRBV18 and TRBJ1-5; the match to TRBD1 covers 8 bases. This receptor was obtained from a human donor with non-small cell lung cancer who had a complete response to radiotherapy plus ipilimumab. Specimen: peripheral blood, collected from a patient treated with radiotherapy plus ipilimumab. CDR3 protein: CASSPDRARGQPQHF. DNA of the CDR3: TGTGCCAGCTCACCGGACAGGGCACGTGGGCAGCCCCAGCATTTT.